These 24 T cell receptor beta chains were sequenced from one sample in a study of CD8+ T cells in alopecia areata. RNA was extracted and reverse transcribed into cDNA as the sequencing template. Profiling relied on immunoSEQ multiplex PCR, and the TCRdb table lists in-frame clones only, not all of them. Here the sample spans just over 150,000 clones, roughly two thirds being singletons. The treatment was: oral pan-JAK inhibitor, 5-10 mg twice daily. This specimen was CD4+ T cells sorted from blood, taken at week 4, from a patient treated with tofacitinib. These receptors all stem from a human donor with alopecia areata.

The V gene is TRBV6-5, the J gene TRBJ1-1; D is ambiguous. This CDR3 region has 13 residues. The germline V gene encodes CDR1 MNHEY and CDR2 SVGAGI. V lost 2 bases to trimming and J lost 1 base, with 5 bases between them. The CDR3 loop reads CASSYTGNTEAFF. The CDR3 coding sequence is TGTGCCAGCAGTTACACGGGGAACACTGAAGCTTTCTTT.

The chain combines TRBV19 with TRBJ1-2, with 9 bases identical to TRBD1. CDR1 and CDR2 (germline): LNHDA, SQIVND (reference sequence). Trimming removed 9 bases from V and 0 bases from J; junction bases left unmatched: 2. The CDR3 consists of 13 residues. The CDR3, as DNA: TGTGCCAGCAGGGACAGGGCTAACTATGGCTACACCTTC. Translated, it gives CASRDRANYGYTF.

This sequence joins TRBV5-5 and TRBJ2-2, with D hard to call. Germline V gene lookup returns CDR1 SGHKS and CDR2 YYEKEE (reference sequence). The ends were cut back, 0 bases at V and 0 bases at J, with 3 bases in the middle. CDR3 length: 14 amino acids. The CDR3 bases are TGTGCCAGCAGCTTGGACACGAACACCGGGGAGCTGTTTTTT. Translating gives CASSLDTNTGELFF.

This clone was detected only once. V and J are TRBV30 and TRBJ1-1; TRBD1 is a possible D gene (5 bases). Germline V gives CDR1 GTSNPN, CDR2 SVGIG (reference sequence). The CDR3 is 13 residues long. V was cut by 0 bases and J by 8 bases, with 13 bases left in between. CDR3: CAWSVLGTSEAFF. As DNA, the CDR3 is TGTGCCTGGAGTGTACTCGGGACGTCAGAAGCTTTCTTT.

The V gene is TRBV15, the J gene TRBJ2-1; 9 nucleotides match TRBD1. V gave up 7 bases and J gave up 9 bases; unmatched junction bases: 13. The CDR3 runs 15 residues. Germline loops: CDR1 LNHNV, CDR2 YYDKDF (reference sequence). The CDR3 reads CATKKPGQGGIEQFF. The CDR3 bases are TGTGCCACCAAAAAGCCGGGACAGGGAGGTATTGAGCAGTTCTTC.

This clone was counted only a few times. This chain joins TRBV5-1 and TRBJ2-5; D unresolved. V was shortened by 2 bases and J by 2 bases, with 10 bases between the two germline ends. The CDR3 has 14 residues. Germline V lookup: CDR1 SGHRS, CDR2 YFSETQ. CDR3 in DNA: TGCGCCAGCAGCTTAACGGCCGCTCAAGAGACCCAGTACTTC. As protein: CASSLTAAQETQYF.

The chain couples TRBV7-6 to TRBJ2-5; D possibly corresponds to TRBD2 (6 bases). CDR1 is SGHVS and CDR2 is FNYEAQ in the germline V gene. The ends were cut back, 1 base at V and 0 bases at J, with 9 bases in the middle. This CDR3 spans 15 amino acids. The DNA for the CDR3 is TGTGCCAGCAGCTTAGGGGTAGCGGACCAAGAGACCCAGTACTTC. It codes for CASSLGVADQETQYF.

The chain couples TRBV30 to TRBJ1-1; D is unclear. Trimming pared 0 bases from V and 6 bases from J, leaving 11 bases between. This CDR3 contains 13 residues. Germline loops: CDR1 GTSNPN, CDR2 SVGIG (reference sequence). The CDR3 loop reads CAWSVLGRAEAFF. For the CDR3, the DNA is TGTGCCTGGAGTGTACTCGGGAGGGCTGAAGCTTTCTTT.

The chain has TRBV29-1 and TRBJ2-5, with TRBD1 matching 10 bases. The assigned J gene may be wrong: the sequence end matches TRBJ2-7 better. The CDR3 sequence is 12 residues long. Germline CDR1 is SQVTM and CDR2 is ANQGSEA. CDR3 amino acids: CSAGQGVYEQYF. In nucleotides, the CDR3 is TGCAGCGCCGGACAGGGGGTTTACGAGCAGTACTTC.

This clone was counted a few times. V usage is TRBV27 and J usage is TRBJ2-5; 8 bases match TRBD2. The CDR3 is 16 residues long. The ends lost 3 bases at V and 3 bases at J; junction bases unmatched: 9. Germline CDR1 and CDR2: MNHEY and SMNVEV (reference sequence). DNA for the CDR3: TGTGCCAGCAGTTTGCGAGGGACTAGTTGGGAAGAGACCCAGTACTTC. It encodes CASSLRGTSWEETQYF.

This chain links TRBV5-6 with TRBJ2-1; D gene unclear. V lost 7 bases and J lost 0, with 11 bases in between. Looked up from germline, CDR1 is SGHDT and CDR2 is YYEEEE. The CDR3 runs to 14 residues. The CDR3 reads CASGDWSSYNEQFF. CDR3 bases: TGTGCCAGCGGAGACTGGAGCTCCTACAATGAGCAGTTCTTC. Combining the CDR3 with reference TRBV5-6 and TRBJ2-1 gives the whole variable domain DAGVTQSPTHLIKTRGQQVTLRCSPKSGHDTVSWYQQALGQGPQFIFQYYEEEERQRGNFPDRFSGHQFPNYSSELNVNALLLGDSALYLCASGDWSSYNEQFFGPGTRLTVL.

This chain joins TRBV30 and TRBJ2-7, with D possibly matching TRBD1 (5 bases). CDR1 and CDR2 (germline): GTSNPN, SVGIG (reference sequence). The CDR3 spans 14 residues. V was pared by 0 bases and J by 6 bases, with 15 bases between. CDR3 region: CAWSVIDSASEQYF. CDR3 DNA sequence: TGTGCCTGGAGTGTAATCGACAGCGCGAGCGAGCAGTACTTC.

This chain connects TRBV2 to TRBJ2-3; the D gene is possibly TRBD1 (7 bases). The CDR3 contains 15 residues. Germline CDR1 reads SNHLY; CDR2 reads FYNNEI. V gave up 7 bases and J gave up 3 bases, with 17 bases separating them. CDR3: CASTNRGTATDTQYF. The CDR3 DNA is TGTGCCAGCACCAATCGGGGGACAGCTACAGATACGCAGTATTTT.

This clone was observed a few times. V is TRBV6-5 and J is TRBJ1-2, with a possible D match to TRBD1 (6 bases). CDR1 MNHEY and CDR2 SVGAGI come from the germline V gene. V shed 0 bases and J shed 7 bases, with 18 bases lying between them. The CDR3 sequence is 16 residues long. Here the CDR3 reads CASSYSSRGQGSGYTF. The CDR3 DNA is TGTGCCAGCAGTTACTCGAGTCGGGGGCAGGGTAGTGGCTACACCTTC.

This chain joins TRBV7-9 and TRBJ1-2, with D perhaps TRBD1 (5 bases). V was clipped by 1 base and J by 2 bases, with 8 bases between them. The length of the CDR3 is 14 residues. Looked up from germline, CDR1 is SEHNR and CDR2 is FQNEAQ (reference sequence). The CDR3 is CASSLVGVNYGYTF. For the CDR3, the DNA is TGTGCCAGCAGCTTAGTAGGGGTCAACTATGGCTACACCTTC.

The chain uses TRBV9 and TRBJ1-6, with TRBD1 as a possible D gene (5 bases). Germline CDR1 reads SGDLS; CDR2 reads YYNGEE. V lost 1 base, J lost 8 bases, and 10 bases lay in between. The CDR3 has 14 amino acids. The CDR3 coding sequence is TGTGCCAGCAGCGTATCGGCGGGGGATTCACCCCTCCACTTT. Its translation is CASSVSAGDSPLHF.

Here the CDR3 DNA reads TGTGCTAGGAGAGAGGGGGCAAACGGGGAGCTGTTTTTT. Translation: CARREGANGELFF. The rearrangement links TRBV7-7 to TRBJ2-2, with 7 bases matching TRBD1. The CDR3 consists of 13 residues. Per the germline V gene, CDR1 is SSHAT and CDR2 is FNYEAQ (reference sequence).

The V call is TRBV9, the J call TRBJ1-1; no reliable D call. V lost 6 bases to trimming and J lost 3 bases, with 15 bases between them. CDR1 is SGDLS, CDR2 YYNGEE, per germline. The CDR3 has 14 amino acids. The CDR3 is CASTRSREDTEAFF. The CDR3 DNA reads as TGTGCCAGCACCCGTAGTCGGGAGGACACTGAAGCTTTCTTT.

As concerns this clone: Distinct nucleotide sequences in the sample also encode this CDR3. The chain recombines TRBV27 with TRBJ2-5, with D unresolved. The ends were cut back, 2 bases at V and 5 bases at J, with 3 bases in the middle. The CDR3 extends over 11 amino acids. CDR1 MNHEY and CDR2 SMNVEV come from the germline V gene (reference sequence). The CDR3 sequence: CASSLGETQYF. CDR3 nucleotide sequence: TGTGCCAGCAGTTTAGGGGAGACCCAGTACTTC.

The J gene is TRBJ1-1, the V gene TRBV30, with a possible D match to TRBD1 (6 bases). CDR1 is GTSNPN and CDR2 is SVGIG in the germline V gene (reference sequence). V was clipped by 5 bases and J by 1 base, with 11 bases between them. This CDR3 spans 13 amino acids. The CDR3 region is CAWGGQPNTEAFF. The CDR3 DNA sequence: TGTGCCTGGGGGGGGCAGCCGAACACTGAAGCTTTCTTT.

The chain joins TRBV29-1 to TRBJ1-2; a possible D gene is TRBD1 (6 bases). The germline V and J ends were trimmed by 5 bases and 4 bases, with 14 bases remaining between them. CDR1 and CDR2 from the germline V gene are SQVTM and ANQGSEA. The CDR3 runs 13 residues. CDR3: CSVRTERSYGYTF. The CDR3 DNA reads TGCAGCGTTCGGACAGAACGATCCTATGGCTACACCTTC. The whole variable domain, remainder taken from reference TRBV29-1 and TRBJ1-2, is SAVISQKPSRDICQRGTSLTIQCQVDSQVTMMFWYRQQPGQSLTLIATANQGSEATYESGFVIDKFPISRPNLTFSTLTVSNMSPEDSSIYLCSVRTERSYGYTFGSGTRLTVV.

This sequence joins TRBV30 and TRBJ1-2; D perhaps matches TRBD1 (5 bases). The length of the CDR3 is 12 residues. Germline V gives CDR1 GTSNPN, CDR2 SVGIG (reference sequence). Trimming removed 3 bases from V and 8 bases from J, with 13 bases in between. CDR3 protein: CAWSPEGHGYTF. CDR3 coding DNA: TGTGCCTGGAGCCCTGAGGGGCACGGCTACACCTTC.

The rearrangement joins TRBV6-1 to TRBJ1-2, with D possibly being TRBD1 (6 bases). The CDR3 sequence is 13 residues long. Germline CDR1 MNHNS, CDR2 SASEGT. The germline V and J ends were trimmed by 6 bases and 7 bases, with 15 bases remaining between them. CDR3 sequence: CASSGTGNGGYTF. CDR3 DNA: TGTGCCAGCAGCGGTACAGGGAATGGTGGCTACACCTTC.

The chain carries TRBV6-5 and TRBJ2-3, with 9 bases aligning to TRBD2. The CDR3 sequence is 15 residues long. Trimming cost V 2 bases and J 4 bases; bases outside gene matches: 4. CDR1 and CDR2 from the germline V gene are MNHEY and SVGAGI. The CDR3 DNA reads as TGTGCCAGCAGTTACACGGCGGGGGGGGCAGATACGCAGTATTTT. Its translation: CASSYTAGGADTQYF.